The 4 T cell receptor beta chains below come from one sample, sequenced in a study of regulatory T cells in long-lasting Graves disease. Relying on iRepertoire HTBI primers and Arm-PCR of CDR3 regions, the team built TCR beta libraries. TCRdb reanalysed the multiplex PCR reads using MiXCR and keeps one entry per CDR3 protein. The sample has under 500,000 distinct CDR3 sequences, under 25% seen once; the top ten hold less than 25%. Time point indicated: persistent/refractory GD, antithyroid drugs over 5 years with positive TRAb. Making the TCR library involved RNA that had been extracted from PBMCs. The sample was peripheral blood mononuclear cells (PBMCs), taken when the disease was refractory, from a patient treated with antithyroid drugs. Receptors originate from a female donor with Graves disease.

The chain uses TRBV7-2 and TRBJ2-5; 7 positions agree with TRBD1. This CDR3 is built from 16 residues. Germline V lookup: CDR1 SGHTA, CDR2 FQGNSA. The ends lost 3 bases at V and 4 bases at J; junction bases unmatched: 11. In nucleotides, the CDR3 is TGTGCCAGCAGCTTTACGGGACAGTTATTTGGAGAGACCCAGTACTTC. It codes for CASSFTGQLFGETQYF.

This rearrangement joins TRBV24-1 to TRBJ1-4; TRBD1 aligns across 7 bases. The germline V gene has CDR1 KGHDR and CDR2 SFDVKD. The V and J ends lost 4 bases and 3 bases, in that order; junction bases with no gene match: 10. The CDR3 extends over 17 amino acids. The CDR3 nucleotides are TGTGCCACCAGTGAACGACAACAGGGGCGGGCTAATGAAAAACTGTTTTTT. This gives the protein CATSERQQGRANEKLFF.

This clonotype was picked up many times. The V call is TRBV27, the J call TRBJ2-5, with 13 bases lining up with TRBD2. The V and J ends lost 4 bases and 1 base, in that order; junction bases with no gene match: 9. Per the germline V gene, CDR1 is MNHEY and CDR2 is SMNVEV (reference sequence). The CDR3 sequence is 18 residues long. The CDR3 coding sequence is TGTGCCAGCAGTTCCCGCGGGACTAGCGGGAATCCCCAAGAGACCCAGTACTTC. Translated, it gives CASSSRGTSGNPQETQYF.

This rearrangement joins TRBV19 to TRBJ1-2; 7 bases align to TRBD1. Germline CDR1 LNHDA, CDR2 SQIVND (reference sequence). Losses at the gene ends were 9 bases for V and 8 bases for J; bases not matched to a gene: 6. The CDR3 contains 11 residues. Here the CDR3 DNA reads TGTGCCAGCCGACAGGGCGACGGCTACACCTTC. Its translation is CASRQGDGYTF.